Shown below are 8 T cell receptor beta chains from a single sample sequenced in a study of shared clonotypes between healthy human individuals. Assay: immunoSEQ multiplex PCR; the TCRdb copy retains only in-frame clones and omits some. The table includes fewer than 850,000 clones, about two thirds detected once. The sequenced sample consisted of memory CD4+ T cells sorted from blood. Subset defined: CD45RA-negative fraction. These receptors originate from a woman in her 30s in good health.

The chain is built from TRBV15 and TRBJ2-5, with 7 nucleotides matching TRBD2. Germline V CDR1 and CDR2: LNHNV, YYDKDF (reference sequence). Trimming cost V 0 bases and J 2 bases; bases outside gene matches: 3. The CDR3 has 15 residues. Here the CDR3 DNA reads TGTGCCACCAGCAGAGATCTCGGGAGGCAAGAGACCCAGTACTTC. It specifies CATSRDLGRQETQYF.

This chain uses TRBV5-1 with TRBJ2-2, with D perhaps matching TRBD2 (5 bases). The CDR3 is 16 amino acids. Germline CDR1 is SGHRS and CDR2 is YFSETQ. The ends were cut back, 3 bases at V and 2 bases at J, with 14 bases in the middle. CDR3 region: CASSSTPSGNTGELFF. DNA of the CDR3: TGCGCCAGCAGCTCCACCCCTTCGGGAAACACCGGGGAGCTGTTTTTT.

This clone showed up just a few times. Its ends do not fully match the called genes, so a read error is possible. This chain uses TRBV20-1 with TRBJ2-3, with D possibly being TRBD2 (5 bases). Germline CDR1 and CDR2: DFQATT and SNEGSKA (reference sequence). CDR3 size: 11 residues. In DNA form, the CDR3 reads TGCAGTGCTAGAGATATTGGCGGGTCTTCTTTT. It translates to CSARDIGGSSF.

This clone showed up just once. V is TRBV29-1 and J is TRBJ1-3; 12 bases are shared with TRBD1. CDR1 is SQVTM, CDR2 ANQGSEA, per germline. The CDR3 extends over 14 amino acids. Unmatched junction bases numbered 4, after V lost 4 bases and J lost 6 bases. CDR3 loop: CSVVPGQGANTIYF. CDR3 nucleotides: TGCAGCGTTGTACCGGGACAGGGGGCAAACACCATATATTTT.

The chain links TRBV11-2 to TRBJ2-7; D might be TRBD2 (7 bases). The CDR3 is 13 amino acids. In germline, CDR1 is SGHAT, CDR2 FQNNGV. V lost 7 bases, J lost 5 bases, and 15 bases lay in between. The CDR3 nucleotides read TGTGCCAGCACCCGTAGGGGGGGAAACGAGCAGTACTTC. This sequence encodes CASTRRGGNEQYF.

This clone showed up just once. The V call is TRBV5-1, the J call TRBJ2-1; TRBD1 matches at 9 bases. Looked up from germline, CDR1 is SGHRS and CDR2 is YFSETQ. The CDR3 extends over 15 amino acids. Trimming removed 0 bases from V and 15 bases from J; junction bases left unmatched: 13. The CDR3 is CASSLGDRDLTGGFF. CDR3 nucleotide sequence: TGCGCCAGCAGCTTGGGGGACAGGGACCTTACGGGCGGGTTCTTC.

Turning to this clone: The germline gene is not matched at one end of the junction; a read error may be the cause. V is TRBV11-2 and J is TRBJ1-1, with D perhaps matching TRBD1 (6 bases). The CDR3 is 13 amino acids. From germline, CDR1 is SGHAT and CDR2 FQNNGV. For the CDR3, the DNA is TGTGCCAGCAGCGGGGACATTAACACTGAAGCTTTCTTC. As protein: CASSGDINTEAFF.

This chain connects TRBV29-1 to TRBJ2-3; D assignment may be TRBD1 or TRBD2 (5 bases each). Germline loops: CDR1 SQVTM, CDR2 ANQGSEA. The CDR3 is made up of 14 amino acids. V shed 5 bases and J shed 2 bases, with 14 bases lying between them. The CDR3 region is CSVSGPSATDTQYF. The CDR3 DNA is TGCAGCGTTTCGGGACCCTCGGCCACAGATACGCAGTATTTT.